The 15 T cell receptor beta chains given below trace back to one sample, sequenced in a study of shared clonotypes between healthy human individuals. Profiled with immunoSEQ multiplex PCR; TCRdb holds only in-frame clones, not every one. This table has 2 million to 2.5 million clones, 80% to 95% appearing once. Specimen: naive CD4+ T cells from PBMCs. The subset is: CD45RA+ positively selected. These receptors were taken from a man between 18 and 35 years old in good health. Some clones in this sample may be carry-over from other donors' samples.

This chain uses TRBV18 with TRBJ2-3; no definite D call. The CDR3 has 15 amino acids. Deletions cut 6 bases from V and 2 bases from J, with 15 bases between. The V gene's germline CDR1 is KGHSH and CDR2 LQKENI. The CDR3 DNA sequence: TGTGCCAGCTCCCTCAGGAGTGGGAACACAGATACGCAGTATTTT. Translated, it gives CASSLRSGNTDTQYF.

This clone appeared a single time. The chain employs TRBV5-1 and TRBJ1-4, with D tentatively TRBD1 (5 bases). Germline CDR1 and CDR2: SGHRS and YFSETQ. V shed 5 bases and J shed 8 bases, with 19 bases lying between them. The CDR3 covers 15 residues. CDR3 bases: TGCGCCAGCAGGGGAACGGGACTAGGAAGGGAAAAACTGTTTTTT. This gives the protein CASRGTGLGREKLFF.

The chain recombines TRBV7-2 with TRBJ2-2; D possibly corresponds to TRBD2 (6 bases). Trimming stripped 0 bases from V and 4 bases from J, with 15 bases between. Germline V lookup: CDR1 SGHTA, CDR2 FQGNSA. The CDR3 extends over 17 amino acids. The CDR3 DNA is TGTGCCAGCAGCTTAGCCCGGGGTAAGGGAGGCACCGGGGAGCTGTTTTTT. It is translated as CASSLARGKGGTGELFF.

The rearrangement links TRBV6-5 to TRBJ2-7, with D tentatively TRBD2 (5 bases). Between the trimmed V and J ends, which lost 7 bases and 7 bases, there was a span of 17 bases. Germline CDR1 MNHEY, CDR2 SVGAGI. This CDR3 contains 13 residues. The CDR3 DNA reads TGTGCCAGCACCTCGACCGACCGACTAGAGCAGTACTTC. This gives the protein CASTSTDRLEQYF.

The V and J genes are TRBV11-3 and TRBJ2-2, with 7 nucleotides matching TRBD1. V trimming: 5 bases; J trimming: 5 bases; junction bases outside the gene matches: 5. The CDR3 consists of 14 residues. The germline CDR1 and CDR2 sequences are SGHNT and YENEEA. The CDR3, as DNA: TGTGCCAGCAGCGACAGGGTAAAAACCGGGGAGCTGTTTTTT. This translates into CASSDRVKTGELFF.

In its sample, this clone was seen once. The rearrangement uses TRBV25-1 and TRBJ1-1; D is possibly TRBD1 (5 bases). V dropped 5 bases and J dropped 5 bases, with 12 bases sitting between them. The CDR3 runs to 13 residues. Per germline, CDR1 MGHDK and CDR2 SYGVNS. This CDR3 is CASSSVRGTEAFF. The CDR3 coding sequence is TGTGCCAGCAGTAGCGTAAGGGGAACTGAAGCTTTCTTT.

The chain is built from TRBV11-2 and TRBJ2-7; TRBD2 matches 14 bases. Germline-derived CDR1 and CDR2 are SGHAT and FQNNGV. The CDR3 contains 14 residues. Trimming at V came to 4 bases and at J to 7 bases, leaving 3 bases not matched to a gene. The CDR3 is CASSSTSGRGEQYF. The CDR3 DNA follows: TGTGCCAGCAGCTCGACTAGCGGGAGGGGAGAGCAGTACTTC. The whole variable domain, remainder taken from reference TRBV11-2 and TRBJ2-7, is EAGVAQSPRYKIIEKRQSVAFWCNPISGHATLYWYQQILGQGPKLLIQFQNNGVVDDSQLPKDRFSAERLKGVDSTLKIQPAKLEDSAVYLCASSSTSGRGEQYFGPGTRLTVT.

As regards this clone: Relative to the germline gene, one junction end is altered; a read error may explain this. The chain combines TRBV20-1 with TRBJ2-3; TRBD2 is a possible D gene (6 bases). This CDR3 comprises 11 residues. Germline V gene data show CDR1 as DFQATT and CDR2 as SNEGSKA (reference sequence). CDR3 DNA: TGCAGTGCTAGAGGGACGGGGGACTGGCCTTTT. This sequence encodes CSARGTGDWPF.

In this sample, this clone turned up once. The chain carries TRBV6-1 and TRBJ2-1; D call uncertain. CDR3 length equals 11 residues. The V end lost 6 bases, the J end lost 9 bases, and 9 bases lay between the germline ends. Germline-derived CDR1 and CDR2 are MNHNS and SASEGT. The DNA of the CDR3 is TGTGCCAGCAGGATAAGTAGTGAGCAGTTCTTC. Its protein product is CASRISSEQFF.

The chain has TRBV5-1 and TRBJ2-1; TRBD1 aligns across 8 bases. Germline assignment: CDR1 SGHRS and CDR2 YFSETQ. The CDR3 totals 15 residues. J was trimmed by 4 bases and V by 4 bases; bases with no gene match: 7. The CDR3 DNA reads TGCGCCAGCAGCCCCGGGACAGGAGCATACAATGAGCAGTTCTTC. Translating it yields CASSPGTGAYNEQFF.

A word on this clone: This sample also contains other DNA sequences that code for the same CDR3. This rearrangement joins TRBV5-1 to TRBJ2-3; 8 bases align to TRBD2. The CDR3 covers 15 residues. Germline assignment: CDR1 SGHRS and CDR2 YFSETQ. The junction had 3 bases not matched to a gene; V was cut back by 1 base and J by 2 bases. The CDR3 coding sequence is TGCGCCAGCAGCTTGACTAGCGGCTCCACAGATACGCAGTATTTT. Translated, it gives CASSLTSGSTDTQYF.

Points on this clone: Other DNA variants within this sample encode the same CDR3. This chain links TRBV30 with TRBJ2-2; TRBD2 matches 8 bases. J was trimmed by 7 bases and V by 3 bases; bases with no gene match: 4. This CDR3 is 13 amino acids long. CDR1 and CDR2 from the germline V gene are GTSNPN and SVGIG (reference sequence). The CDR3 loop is CAWSGLAGGELFF. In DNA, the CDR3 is TGTGCCTGGAGCGGACTAGCCGGCGGGGAGCTGTTTTTT.

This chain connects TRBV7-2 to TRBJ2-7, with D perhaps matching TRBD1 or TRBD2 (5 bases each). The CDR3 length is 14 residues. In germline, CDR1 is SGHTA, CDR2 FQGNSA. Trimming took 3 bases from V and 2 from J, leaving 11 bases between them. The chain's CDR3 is CASSLGESPYEQYF. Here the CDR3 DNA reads TGTGCCAGCAGCTTGGGGGAGTCTCCCTACGAGCAGTACTTC.

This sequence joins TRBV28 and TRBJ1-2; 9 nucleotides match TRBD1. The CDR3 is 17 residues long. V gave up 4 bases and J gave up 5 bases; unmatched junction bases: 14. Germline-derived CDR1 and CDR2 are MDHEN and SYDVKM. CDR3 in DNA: TGTGCCAGCAGTTCCCTCCGACCGGGACAGGGTGGGTATGGCTACACCTTC. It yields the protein CASSSLRPGQGGYGYTF.

CDR3 sequence (DNA): TGTGCCAGCAGCTTAGGACAGGCGGGCTACGAGCAGTACTTC. Translated, it gives CASSLGQAGYEQYF. The chain is built from TRBV11-2 and TRBJ2-7, with D possibly matching TRBD1 (6 bases). The CDR3 is 14 amino acids. The V gene's germline CDR1 is SGHAT and CDR2 FQNNGV. The V gene lost 1 base and the J gene lost 3 bases, with 10 bases spanning the gap.